One sample yielded the 2 T cell receptor beta chains listed below, sequenced in a study of response to subunit inactivated influenza vaccine. TCRdb independently ran MiXCR on the RT-PCR reads; one entry per CDR3 protein. The profile shows hundreds of thousands of distinct CDR3 sequences, about 25% of them singletons. The sample here was CD4+ T cells sorted from PBMCs, taken roughly 5 days after vaccination. The receptors shown here come from a man in his fifties who received an inactivated influenza vaccine.

The chain recombines TRBV4-3 with TRBJ2-1; 7 positions agree with TRBD1. The CDR3 is 15 residues long. Germline-derived CDR1 and CDR2 are LGHNA and YSLEER. Losses at the gene ends were 3 bases for V and 8 bases for J; bases not matched to a gene: 10. The CDR3 coding sequence is TGCGCCAGCAGCCATCGGACAGGCTCGAACTATGAGCAGTTCTTC. It yields the protein CASSHRTGSNYEQFF.

The chain employs TRBV7-3 and TRBJ2-2, with unresolved D. Trimming left V 6 bases short and J 0 bases short, with 11 bases between. The CDR3 has 15 residues. Germline values: CDR1 SGHTA, CDR2 FQGTGA. The CDR3 spells CASSQYGANTGELFF. The CDR3 region has the DNA TGTGCCAGCAGTCAATATGGGGCGAACACCGGGGAGCTGTTTTTT. Complete variable domain (other parts from reference TRBV7-3 and TRBJ2-2): GAGVSQTPSNKVTEKGKYVELRCDPISGHTALYWYRQSLGQGPEFLIYFQGTGAADDSGLPNDRFFAVRPEGSVSTLKIQRTERGDSAVYLCASSQYGANTGELFFGEGSRLTVL.